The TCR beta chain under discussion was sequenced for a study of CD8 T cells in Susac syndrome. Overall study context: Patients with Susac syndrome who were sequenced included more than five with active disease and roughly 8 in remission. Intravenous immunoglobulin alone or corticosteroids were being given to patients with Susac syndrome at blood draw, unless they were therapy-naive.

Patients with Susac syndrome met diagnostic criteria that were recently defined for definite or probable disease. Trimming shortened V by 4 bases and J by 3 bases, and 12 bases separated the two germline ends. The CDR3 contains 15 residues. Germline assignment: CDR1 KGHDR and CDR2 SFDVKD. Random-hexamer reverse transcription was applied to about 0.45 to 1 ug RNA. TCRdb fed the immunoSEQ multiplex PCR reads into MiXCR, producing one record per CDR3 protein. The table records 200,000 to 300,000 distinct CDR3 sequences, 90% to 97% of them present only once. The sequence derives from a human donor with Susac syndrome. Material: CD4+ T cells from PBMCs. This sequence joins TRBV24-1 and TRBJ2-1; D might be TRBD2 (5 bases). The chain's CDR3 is CATSDPSRGYNEQFF. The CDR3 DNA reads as TGTGCCACCAGTGACCCGAGCCGGGGCTACAATGAGCAGTTCTTC.